These 13 T cell receptor beta chains share one sample of origin, sequenced in a study of T cell clonality in common variable immunodeficiency (dated by TCRdb to 2013 to 2016). What the research found in general, with its limitations: Reportedly, TCRbeta sequences from CVID had fewer deletions and N-nucleotide insertions, and highly modified clones with 13 or more V deletions were absent from CVID.

The method was the immunoSEQ multiplex PCR assay. This is the immuneACCESS table as TCRdb keeps it, with only in-frame sequences that have V and J called. A part of the clones is gone; compared with another copy, unresolved V genes explain less than half, and the rest is unexplained. In this sample, tens of thousands of clones appear, none counted once only. Of the sample, roughly 6% is held by the ten largest clones. These receptors lack a known antigen. The sequenced sample was peripheral blood mononuclear cells. The receptor set was obtained from a human donor with common variable immunodeficiency.

As regards this clone: The read comes to an end 3 residues before the CDR3 does, leaving the germline J gene to fill in the end. This rearrangement joins TRBV30 to TRBJ2-2, with TRBD1 matching over 10 bases. The ends lost 4 bases at V and 5 bases at J; junction bases unmatched: 7. The V gene's germline CDR1 is GTSNPN and CDR2 SVGIG (reference sequence). The CDR3 sequence is 15 residues long. The CDR3 is CAWNRQGADTGELFF. The sequenced CDR3 bases are TGTGCCTGGAATAGACAGGGGGCAGATACCGGGGAG.

This clone was observed at least ten times. The CDR3 extends 3 residues past the end of the read, so its final part is completed from the germline J gene. The chain carries TRBV18 and TRBJ1-5, with D tentatively TRBD1 (5 bases). Germline V gene lookup returns CDR1 KGHSH and CDR2 LQKENI. The V and J ends lost 3 bases and 4 bases respectively, with 10 bases between them. The CDR3 loop spans 14 amino acids. The DNA read from the CDR3 is TGTGCCAGCTCACCTCCGACAGATAATCAGCCC. Translated: CASSPPTDNQP. The whole CDR3 sequence is CASSPPTDNQPQHF.

The sample holds a few counts of this clone. The CDR3 goes on 3 residues after the read ends, and that part is filled in from the germline J gene. The chain is built from TRBV6-2 or TRBV6-3 and TRBJ2-1; a possible D gene is TRBD2 (5 bases). V was cut by 2 bases and J by 4 bases, with 9 bases left in between. CDR1 MNHEY and CDR2 SVGEGT come from the germline V gene. This CDR3 has 14 residues. The covered CDR3 bases are TGTGCCAGCAGTTACGGCGGGCCTTACAATGAG. Encoded protein: CASSYGGPYNE. The full-length CDR3 reads as CASSYGGPYNEQFF.

Ten or more counts support this clone. The read halts 3 residues ahead of the CDR3 end, with the missing end drawn from the germline J gene. J is TRBJ2-5 and V is TRBV29-1, with a tentative D call TRBD1 (5 bases). Germline lookup yields CDR1 SQVTM and CDR2 ANQGSEA. The CDR3 sequence is 16 residues long. V was shortened by 4 bases and J by 1 base, with 19 bases between the two germline ends. The covered CDR3 bases are TGCAGCGTTGTTGGGTTATTTCGGCAGGGCCAAGAGACC. This codes for CSVVGLFRQGQET. The CDR3 in its entirety is CSVVGLFRQGQETQYF. The full variable domain, rest sourced from reference TRBV29-1 and TRBJ2-5, is SAVISQKPSRDICQRGTSLTIQCQVDSQVTMMFWYRQQPGQSLTLIATANQGSEATYESGFVIDKFPISRPNLTFSTLTVSNMSPEDSSIYLCSVVGLFRQGQETQYFGPGTRLLVL.

This clone was seen at least ten times. One end of the junction is discordant with germline, which a read error may explain. Read sequence stops 3 residues before the CDR3 end, and the germline J gene provides the missing end. This rearrangement joins TRBV5-4 to TRBJ2-1; 8 bases agree with TRBD1. The CDR3 has 16 amino acids. CDR1 is SGHNT, CDR2 YYREEE, per germline (reference sequence). The part of the CDR3 DNA that was read is TGTGTCAGCAGCTTCCCACAGGGGGGCCGGTACAATGAG. This encodes CVSSFPQGGRYNE. The CDR3 in full is CVSSFPQGGRYNEQFF. The variable domain in full, with the rest retrieved from reference TRBV5-4 and TRBJ2-1, is ETGVTQSPTHLIKTRGQQVTLRCSSQSGHNTVSWYQQALGQGPQFIFQYYREEENGRGNFPPRFSGLQFPNYSSELNVNALELDDSALYLCVSSFPQGGRYNEQFFGPGTRLTVL.

About this clone itself: The read comes to an end 3 residues before the CDR3 does, leaving the germline J gene to fill in the end. The gene calls are TRBV5-1 and TRBJ2-7, with 7 bases fitting TRBD1. The CDR3 consists of 14 residues. Unmatched junction bases numbered 7, after V lost 4 bases and J lost 3 bases. Germline CDR1 reads SGHRS; CDR2 reads YFSETQ. The CDR3 bases that were read are TGCGCCAGCAGCGTGACAGGGATTCTCTACGAG. It yields the protein CASSVTGILYE. The whole CDR3 protein reads CASSVTGILYEQYF.

This clone was detected many times. The read stops 3 residues short of the end of the CDR3; the missing end is completed from the germline J gene. V and J are TRBV30 and TRBJ1-5, with a tentative D call TRBD1 (5 bases). CDR3 size: 13 residues. V was pared by 0 bases and J by 7 bases, with 10 bases between. Per germline, CDR1 GTSNPN and CDR2 SVGIG (reference sequence). CDR3 DNA (partial): TGTGCCTGGAGTGTACAGGATGGGCAGCCC. It is translated as CAWSVQDGQP. The entire CDR3 is CAWSVQDGQPQHF.

This clone has at least ten counts. The read terminates 3 residues before the CDR3 end, so the remaining end is supplied by the germline J gene. The chain employs TRBV2 and TRBJ1-1; D is uncertain. V lost 8 bases and J lost 1, with 14 bases in between. The CDR3 is 14 residues long. Germline CDR1 and CDR2: SNHLY and FYNNEI. The CDR3 protein is CASFYEQSNTEAFF. The DNA read from the CDR3 is TGTGCCAGCTTTTATGAACAGTCGAACACTGAA.

This clone appeared many times. The read terminates 3 residues before the CDR3 end, so the remaining end is supplied by the germline J gene. J is TRBJ2-3 and V is TRBV5-1, with 11 bases lining up with TRBD1. CDR3 length equals 16 residues. The ends lost 1 base at V and 4 bases at J; junction bases unmatched: 5. Germline V gene sequence: CDR1 SGHRS, CDR2 YFSETQ. The CDR3 sequence: CASSLMDRGRADTQYF. The covered CDR3 bases are TGCGCCAGCAGCTTGATGGACAGGGGGCGCGCAGATACG.

Points on this clone: The sequenced fragment ends 3 residues before the CDR3 boundary, so the rest is inferred from the germline J gene. The chain has TRBV7-2 and TRBJ1-2; D ambiguous. The CDR3 is made up of 13 amino acids. In germline, CDR1 is SGHTA, CDR2 FQGNSA. The V gene lost 0 bases and the J gene lost 6 bases, with 8 bases spanning the gap. The part of the CDR3 DNA that was read is TGTGCCAGCAGCTTAGCTCCCAGGAATGGC. Amino acid sequence: CASSLAPRNG. The whole CDR3 is CASSLAPRNGYTF.

This clone was recorded a few times. Coverage ceases 3 residues before the CDR3 finishes, and the germline J gene fills in the end. The chain recombines TRBV6-2 or TRBV6-3 with TRBJ2-3; no reliable D call. V lost 4 bases to trimming and J lost 5 bases, with 4 bases between them. Germline values: CDR1 MNHEY, CDR2 SVGEGT. The CDR3 has 11 amino acids. Partial CDR3 DNA: TGTGCCAGCAGTTTCATAGATACG. Amino acids: CASSFIDT. The entire CDR3 reads CASSFIDTQYF.

There are a few counts of this clone. The CDR3 end is not reached by the read, which stops 3 residues before it; the germline J gene fills it in. The V gene is TRBV7-3, the J gene TRBJ2-7, with 7 bases fitting TRBD2. CDR3 length: 17 residues. CDR1 and CDR2 from the germline V gene are SGHTA and FQGTGA. The J segment lost 0 bases and the V segment lost 4 bases, leaving 12 bases of the junction unmatched. The part of the CDR3 DNA that was read is TGTGCCAGCAGCTGGGGGGGATACAGCTTGGGCTCCTACGAG. It yields the protein CASSWGGYSLGSYE. The full CDR3 reads CASSWGGYSLGSYEQYF.

This clone has ten or more counts. The read falls 3 residues short of the CDR3 end, and the missing part is taken from the germline J gene. This rearrangement joins TRBV19 to TRBJ1-5; D gene ambiguous. This CDR3 is 14 amino acids long. Germline V gives CDR1 LNHDA, CDR2 SQIVND (reference sequence). The V and J ends lost 2 bases and 5 bases respectively, with 10 bases between them. Partial CDR3 DNA: TGTGCCAGTAGTATAATGGACGGGGATCAGCCC. As protein: CASSIMDGDQP. The CDR3 in its entirety is CASSIMDGDQPQHF.